This is a list of T cell receptor beta chains from one sample in a study of shared T cell receptors in the human thymus. The table came from immunoSEQ multiplex PCR; TCRdb's copy has only in-frame clones and leaves some out. Here the sample spans more than 550,000 clones, 87% being singletons. The same specimen was also included in a second study, on human thymus T cells.

The specimen was thymocytes. Receptors were obtained from a boy under two years old with a congenital heart defect. Each CDR3 is given with its conserved first and last residue. The D gene is left open where the match is weak. Not all rows give a size; the values are once, few, many and, for expanded clones, a class.

15	TRBV5-1	NA	TRBJ1-6	NA	CASSLDGSDNSPLHF	TGCGCCAGCAGCTTGGACGGGAGTGATAATTCACCCCTCCACTTT
15	TRBV4-3	once	TRBJ2-7	TRBD2	CASSQYLGGAGEQYF	TGCGCCAGCAGCCAATACCTCGGGGGGGCGGGCGAGCAGTACTTC
14	TRBV10-2	NA	TRBJ2-7	TRBD2	CASRIAGGSYEQYF	TGCGCCAGCAGGATAGCGGGAGGCTCCTACGAGCAGTACTTC
17	TRBV7-2	NA	TRBJ2-1	TRBD2	CASSAPGGTSPHNEQFF	TGTGCCAGCAGCGCACCGGGAGGGACTAGCCCCCACAATGAGCAGTTCTTC
16	TRBV29-1	NA	TRBJ2-5	NA	CSVEEHQGSRAETQYF	TGCAGCGTTGAAGAACACCAGGGGAGTCGTGCGGAGACCCAGTACTTC
17	TRBV10-3	NA	TRBJ2-3	TRBD2	CAISDSGGTSPTDTQYF	TGTGCCATCAGTGACTCAGGAGGGACTAGCCCCACAGATACGCAGTATTTT
17	TRBV6-1	NA	TRBJ2-3	TRBD1	CASSEVGDRECTDTQYF	TGTGCCAGCAGTGAAGTGGGGGACAGGGAGTGCACAGATACGCAGTATTTT
20	TRBV15	NA	TRBJ2-5	NA	CATSRDPPPDSLGKRETQYF	TGTGCCACCAGCAGAGATCCCCCTCCAGACAGCCTGGGCAAACGAGAGACCCAGTACTTC
19	TRBV4-1	NA	TRBJ2-2	TRBD2	CASSQDRTSGVPNTGELFF	TGCGCCAGCAGCCAAGATCGGACTAGCGGTGTACCGAACACCGGGGAGCTGTTTTTT
16	TRBV27	NA	TRBJ2-4	NA	CASSLSRGGTKNIQYF	TGTGCCAGCAGTTTATCCCGGGGAGGAACCAAAAACATTCAGTACTTC
14	TRBV19	NA	TRBJ1-1	NA	CASSLAGGWAEAFF	TGTGCCAGTAGTTTGGCGGGGGGCTGGGCTGAAGCTTTCTTT
13	TRBV7-8	NA	TRBJ1-5	NA	CASSLREDQPQHF	TGTGCCAGCAGCTTGAGGGAGGATCAGCCCCAGCATTTT
16	TRBV9	NA	TRBJ2-4	TRBD1	CASSVGGTGGLNIQYF	TGTGCCAGCAGCGTAGGGGGGACAGGGGGCTTGAACATTCAGTACTTC
15	TRBV4-1	NA	TRBJ2-3	NA	CASSRVGVSPDTQYF	TGCGCCAGCAGCCGAGTGGGAGTTAGTCCCGATACGCAGTATTTT
17	TRBV28	NA	TRBJ1-6	NA	CASSPDRLGSYNSPLHF	TGTGCCAGCAGCCCTGACAGGTTGGGATCCTATAATTCACCCCTCCACTTT
10	TRBV19	few	TRBJ1-1	TRBD1	CASQGAEAFF	TGTGCCAGTCAGGGGGCTGAAGCTTTCTTT
15	TRBV5-5	NA	TRBJ2-2	NA	CASSLSDSPTGELFF	TGTGCCAGCAGCTTGTCGGACAGCCCAACCGGGGAGCTGTTTTTT
13	TRBV29-1	NA	TRBJ2-7	TRBD2	CSAGLADSYEQYF	TGCAGCGCTGGACTAGCGGATTCCTACGAGCAGTACTTC
15	TRBV5-4	NA	TRBJ2-1	NA	CASSLYPKGVNEQFF	TGTGCCAGCAGCCTCTATCCTAAAGGGGTAAATGAGCAGTTCTTC
16	TRBV7-5	NA	TRBJ2-3	NA	CVRSLLTGGPTHTQYF	TGTGTCAGAAGCTTATTGACGGGAGGGCCAACGCATACGCAGTATTTT
11	TRBV28	NA	TRBJ2-7	NA	CASSTDYEQYF	TGTGCCAGCAGCACTGACTACGAGCAGTACTTC
18	TRBV4-3	once	TRBJ1-3	NA	CASSQGQGPPISGNTIYF	TGCGCCAGCAGCCAAGGGCAGGGCCCTCCTATCTCTGGAAACACCATATATTTT
17	TRBV7-8	NA	TRBJ2-1	TRBD1	CASSIGQGFTTYNEQFF	TGTGCCAGCAGCATAGGACAGGGTTTCACTACCTACAATGAGCAGTTCTTC
15	TRBV6-1	NA	TRBJ2-1	TRBD1	CASSHWTGEENEQFF	TGTGCCAGCAGTCACTGGACAGGGGAGGAAAATGAGCAGTTCTTC
11	TRBV7-6	NA	TRBJ2-7	NA	CASSQGGEQYF	TGTGCCAGCAGCCAAGGCGGCGAGCAGTACTTC
15	TRBV6-6	NA	TRBJ1-1	NA	CASSRPGEGNTEAFF	TGTGCCAGCAGCCGCCCTGGGGAGGGGAACACTGAAGCTTTCTTT
14	TRBV5-1	NA	TRBJ1-4	NA	CASSLVGLREKLFF	TGCGCCAGCAGCTTGGTGGGCCTAAGGGAAAAACTGTTTTTT
18	TRBV2	NA	TRBJ2-1	NA	CASSEASWRRAPEYEQFF	TGTGCCAGCAGTGAAGCGTCCTGGAGGCGAGCCCCTGAGTATGAGCAGTTCTTC
19	TRBV28	NA	TRBJ1-5	NA	CASSLCSPTEGDRGQPQHF	TGTGCCAGCAGTTTATGCTCACCGACCGAGGGGGACCGAGGTCAGCCCCAGCATTTT
14	TRBV6-5	NA	TRBJ1-5	NA	CASSTGTVNQPQHF	TGTGCCAGCAGCACCGGAACAGTTAATCAGCCCCAGCATTTT
19	TRBV7-8	NA	TRBJ1-6	TRBD1	CASSPIQPGQGAVGSPLHF	TGTGCCAGCAGCCCCATCCAACCGGGACAGGGGGCTGTAGGTTCACCCCTCCACTTT
17	TRBV9	NA	TRBJ1-2	NA	CASSFTGRGIANYGYTF	TGTGCCAGCAGCTTTACAGGGAGAGGAATTGCCAACTATGGCTACACCTTC
15	TRBV6-5	NA	TRBJ2-7	TRBD2	CASSYLAGELYEQYF	TGTGCCAGCAGTTACTTGGCGGGGGAGTTATACGAGCAGTACTTC
13	TRBV6-6	NA	TRBJ2-7	NA	CASSYSRGNEQYF	TGTGCCAGCAGTTACTCAAGGGGAAACGAGCAGTACTTC
14	TRBV29-1	NA	TRBJ2-2	NA	CSAQGLGNTGELFF	TGCAGCGCCCAGGGGCTGGGGAATACCGGGGAGCTGTTTTTT
15	TRBV6-5	NA	TRBJ1-4	TRBD1	CASSYDRGIYEKLFF	TGTGCCAGCAGTTATGACAGGGGTATTTATGAAAAACTGTTTTTT
15	TRBV27	NA	TRBJ1-1	TRBD1	CASGTRTGLDTEAFF	TGTGCCAGCGGGACCCGGACAGGGTTGGACACTGAAGCTTTCTTT
17	TRBV27	NA	TRBJ1-1	NA	CASSLVAPQHMNTEAFF	TGTGCCAGCAGTTTAGTGGCCCCCCAACACATGAACACTGAAGCTTTCTTT
12	TRBV2	NA	TRBJ1-5	NA	CASSQGSQPQHF	TGTGCCAGCAGCCAGGGTTCTCAGCCCCAGCATTTT
19	TRBV7-4	NA	TRBJ2-3	TRBD2	CASSPSETGTSGPTDTQYF	TGTGCCAGCAGCCCGTCGGAAACCGGGACTAGCGGACCCACAGATACGCAGTATTTT
15	TRBV13	NA	TRBJ2-2	TRBD2	CASSLRLADTGELFF	TGTGCCAGCAGCTTAAGACTAGCGGACACCGGGGAGCTGTTTTTT
18	TRBV4-3	NA	TRBJ2-1	TRBD2	CASSQGSSGRSSYNEQFF	TGCGCCAGCAGCCAAGGGTCTAGCGGGAGGAGCTCCTACAATGAGCAGTTCTTC
12	TRBV7-9	NA	TRBJ1-1	NA	CASSSVDSEAFF	TGTGCCAGCAGCTCTGTTGACTCGGAAGCTTTCTTT
17	TRBV5-1	NA	TRBJ2-7	TRBD2	CASRQGLAGVSTYEQYF	TGCGCCAGCAGACAGGGACTAGCGGGGGTGTCTACCTACGAGCAGTACTTC
18	TRBV15	NA	TRBJ2-1	TRBD2	CATSSGRALPGTFGEQFF	TGTGCCACCAGCAGCGGGAGGGCTCTTCCTGGGACCTTTGGTGAGCAGTTCTTC
11	TRBV12-2	few	TRBJ1-2	NA	CASPTGFGYTF	TGTGCAAGTCCTACCGGTTTCGGCTACACCTTC
16	TRBV15	NA	TRBJ1-4	NA	CATSRFLRGRTEKLFF	TGTGCCACCAGCAGATTTCTTCGCGGGAGGACGGAAAAACTGTTTTTT
16	TRBV7-9	NA	TRBJ2-7	TRBD2	CASSLSSGRANYEQYF	TGTGCCAGCAGCTTGTCTAGCGGGAGGGCCAACTACGAGCAGTACTTC
18	TRBV14	once	TRBJ2-3	TRBD2	CASSQSYSGGFSTDTQYF	TGTGCCAGCAGTCAAAGTTATAGCGGGGGGTTTAGCACAGATACGCAGTATTTT
18	TRBV12-5	NA	TRBJ1-2	TRBD1	CASGLARTGVPTNYGYTF	TGTGCTAGTGGTTTGGCCCGGACAGGGGTACCCACTAACTATGGCTACACCTTC
15	TRBV19	NA	TRBJ1-5	TRBD1	CASSTTDRGHQPQHF	TGTGCCAGTAGTACGACGGACAGGGGGCATCAGCCCCAGCATTTT
16	TRBV9	NA	TRBJ2-2	TRBD2	CASSVTLAGVGGELFF	TGTGCCAGCAGCGTAACACTAGCGGGAGTCGGAGGGGAGCTGTTTTTT
14	TRBV5-1	few	TRBJ2-3	NA	CASSFSGGTDTQYF	TGCGCCAGCAGCTTTAGCGGCGGCACAGATACGCAGTATTTT
16	TRBV27	NA	TRBJ2-1	TRBD1	CASSLMQGATYNEQFF	TGTGCCAGCAGTTTAATGCAGGGGGCCACCTACAATGAGCAGTTCTTC
16	TRBV11-2	NA	TRBJ2-3	TRBD1	CASSRLGGLGTDTQYF	TGTGCCAGCAGCCGTTTAGGGGGCCTCGGCACAGATACGCAGTATTTT
17	TRBV5-8	NA	TRBJ1-4	TRBD1	CASSLGFLGQENEKLFF	TGTGCCAGCAGCTTGGGCTTCTTGGGACAGGAAAATGAAAAACTGTTTTTT
16	TRBV10-3	NA	TRBJ2-3	TRBD2	CAISESESGRADTQYF	TGTGCCATCAGTGAGTCCGAGAGCGGGAGGGCAGATACGCAGTATTTT
16	TRBV4-3	NA	TRBJ2-5	NA	CASSQDNRELGETQYF	TGCGCCAGCAGCCAAGATAATCGGGAGCTCGGAGAGACCCAGTACTTC
17	TRBV6-1	NA	TRBJ2-2	TRBD2	CASSDQTSGRMAGELFF	TGTGCCAGCAGTGACCAGACTAGCGGGAGAATGGCCGGGGAGCTGTTTTTT
17	TRBV28	NA	TRBJ1-1	NA	CASSLQQVGGKNTEAFF	TGTGCCAGCAGTTTGCAACAAGTTGGAGGGAAGAACACTGAAGCTTTCTTT